This T cell receptor beta chain emerged from a study of T cell clonotyping in hematopoietic cell transplantation. Points on this clone: Its target is not known.

Points from the study as a whole: Broader posttransplant TCR repertoire diversity was predicted by graft donor and pretransplant recipient Inverse Simpson Index values.

Clones were read by immunoSEQ multiplex PCR, and TCRdb kept only the in-frame ones, dropping some. The table lists approximately 17,000 clones, about 90% of them singletons. The CDR3 contains 14 residues. From germline, CDR1 is SGHRS and CDR2 YFSETQ. Trimming shortened V by 3 bases and J by 5 bases, and 15 bases separated the two germline ends. Sequencing input: peripheral blood mononuclear cells. V and J are TRBV5-1 and TRBJ2-7, with D tentatively TRBD2 (6 bases). The origin of this receptor is a middle-aged man in good health. Some clones in this sample may be carry-over from other donors' samples. CDR3 in amino acids: CASSSGVAVDEQYF. The CDR3 DNA is TGCGCCAGCAGCTCGGGGGTCGCAGTGGACGAGCAGTACTTC.